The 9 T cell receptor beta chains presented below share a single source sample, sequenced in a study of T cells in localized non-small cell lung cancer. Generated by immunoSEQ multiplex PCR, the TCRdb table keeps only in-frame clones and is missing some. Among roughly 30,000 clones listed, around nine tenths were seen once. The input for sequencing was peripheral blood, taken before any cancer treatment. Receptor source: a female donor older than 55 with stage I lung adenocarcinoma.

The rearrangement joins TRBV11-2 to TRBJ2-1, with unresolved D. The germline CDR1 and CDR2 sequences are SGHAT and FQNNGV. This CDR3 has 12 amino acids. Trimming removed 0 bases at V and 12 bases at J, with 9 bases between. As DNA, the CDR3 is TGTGCCAGCAGCTTAGATTCGATTTCGCAGTTCTTC. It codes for CASSLDSISQFF.

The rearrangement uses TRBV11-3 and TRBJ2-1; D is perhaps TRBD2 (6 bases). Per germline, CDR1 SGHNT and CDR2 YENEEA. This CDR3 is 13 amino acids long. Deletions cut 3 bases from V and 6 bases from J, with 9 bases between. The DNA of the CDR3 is TGTGCCAGCAGCTTGGGGACTTTCAATGAGCAGTTCTTC. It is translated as CASSLGTFNEQFF.

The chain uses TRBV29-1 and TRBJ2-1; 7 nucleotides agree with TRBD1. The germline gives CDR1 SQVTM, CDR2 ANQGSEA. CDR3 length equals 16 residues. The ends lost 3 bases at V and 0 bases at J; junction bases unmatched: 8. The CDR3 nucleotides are TGCAGCGTTGAGGACCCGGGACAGTCCTCCTACAATGAGCAGTTCTTC. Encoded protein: CSVEDPGQSSYNEQFF.

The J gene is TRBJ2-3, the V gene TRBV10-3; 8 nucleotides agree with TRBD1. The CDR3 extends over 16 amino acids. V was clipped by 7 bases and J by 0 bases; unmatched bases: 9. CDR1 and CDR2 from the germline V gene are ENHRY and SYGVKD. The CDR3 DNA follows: TGTGCCATCAATGGACAGGGAACCACTAGCACAGATACGCAGTATTTT. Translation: CAINGQGTTSTDTQYF.

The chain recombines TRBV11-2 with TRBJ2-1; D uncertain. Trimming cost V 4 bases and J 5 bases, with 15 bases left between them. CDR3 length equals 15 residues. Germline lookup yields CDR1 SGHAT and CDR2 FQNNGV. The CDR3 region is CASSSPAPLHNEQFF. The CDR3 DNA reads TGTGCCAGCAGCTCCCCAGCCCCACTCCACAATGAGCAGTTCTTC.

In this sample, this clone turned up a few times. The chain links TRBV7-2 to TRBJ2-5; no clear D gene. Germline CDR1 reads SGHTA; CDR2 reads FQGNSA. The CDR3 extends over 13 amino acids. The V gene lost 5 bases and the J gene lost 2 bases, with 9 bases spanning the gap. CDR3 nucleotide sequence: TGTGCCAGCAGCCCCAGGTCACAAGAGACCCAGTACTTC. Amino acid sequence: CASSPRSQETQYF.

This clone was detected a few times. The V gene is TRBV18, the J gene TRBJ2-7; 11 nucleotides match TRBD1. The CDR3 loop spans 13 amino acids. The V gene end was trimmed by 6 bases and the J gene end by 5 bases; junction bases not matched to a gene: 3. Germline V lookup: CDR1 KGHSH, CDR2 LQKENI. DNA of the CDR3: TGTGCCAGCTCGCGGACAGGGGGCAACGAGCAGTACTTC. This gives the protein CASSRTGGNEQYF.

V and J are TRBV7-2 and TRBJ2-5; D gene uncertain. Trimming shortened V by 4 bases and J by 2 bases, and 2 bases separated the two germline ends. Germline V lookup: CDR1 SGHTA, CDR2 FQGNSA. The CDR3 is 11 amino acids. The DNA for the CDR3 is TGTGCCAGCAGCTCACAAGAGACCCAGTACTTC. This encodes CASSSQETQYF.

The CDR3 reads CASSDSGGFTDTQYF. CDR3 nucleotides: TGTGCCAGCAGTGATTCGGGGGGCTTCACAGATACGCAGTATTTT. This chain connects TRBV2 to TRBJ2-3; D might be TRBD2 (7 bases). V lost 3 bases, J lost 2 bases, and 12 bases lay in between. From germline, CDR1 is SNHLY and CDR2 FYNNEI. The CDR3 spans 15 residues.